This T cell receptor beta chain was obtained from a study of regulatory T cells in long-lasting Graves disease. The wider study: Antithyroid drug intake by newly diagnosed Graves' patients had lasted under 3 months. Study-wide results and limits: Persistent disease preferred TRBV28, TRBJ1-2 and TRBJ2-5; new disease, TRBV20-1 and TRBJ2-1.

With iRepertoire HTBI primers and Arm-PCR of CDR3 regions, TCR beta libraries were built. From the multiplex PCR reads, TCRdb called clonotypes with MiXCR, one entry per CDR3 protein. The data show 550,000 or so distinct CDR3 sequences, with 12% seen just once and roughly 8.9% held by the top ten. Trimming shortened V by 3 bases and J by 10 bases, and 10 bases separated the two germline ends. The germline gives CDR1 DFQATT, CDR2 SNEGSKA (reference sequence). This CDR3 comprises 11 residues. Details on this clonotype: Its target is not known. A read error may explain this, as a much larger clone is one base away.

Documented time point: newly diagnosed GD, antithyroid drugs for less than 3 months. The TCR library used RNA extracted from PBMCs. The same data also went into a second study, on T cells in Graves' hyperthyroidism and ophthalmopathy. This second study notes: First-round RT-PCR with HTBI primers amplified the TCR CDR3 region.

V usage is TRBV20-1 and J usage is TRBJ2-1; D is unresolved. The sequencing here drew on peripheral blood mononuclear cells (PBMCs), taken at new diagnosis, from a patient treated with antithyroid drugs. This receptor was taken from a woman aged 25 to 39 with Graves disease. For the CDR3, the DNA is TGCAGTGCTAGTGTGAAATACGAGCAGTTCTTC. It encodes CSASVKYEQFF.